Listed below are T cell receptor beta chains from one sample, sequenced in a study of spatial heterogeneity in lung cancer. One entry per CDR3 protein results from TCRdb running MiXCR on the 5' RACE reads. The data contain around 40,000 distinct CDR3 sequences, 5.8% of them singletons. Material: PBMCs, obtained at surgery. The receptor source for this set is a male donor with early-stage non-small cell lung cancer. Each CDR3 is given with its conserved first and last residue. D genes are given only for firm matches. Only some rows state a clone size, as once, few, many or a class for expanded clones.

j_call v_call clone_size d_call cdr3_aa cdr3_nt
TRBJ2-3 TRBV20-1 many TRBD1 CSAGDRGILTDTQYF TGCAGTGCTGGGGACAGGGGGATTCTCACAGATACGCAGTATTTT
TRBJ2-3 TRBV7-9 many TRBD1 CASSPRQGQDTQYF TGTGCCAGCAGCCCCAGACAGGGCCAAGATACGCAGTATTTT
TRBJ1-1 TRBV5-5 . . CASSLALLVRGTEAFF TGTGCCAGCAGCTTGGCACTCCTTGTAAGGGGCACTGAAGCTTTCTTT
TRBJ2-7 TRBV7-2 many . CASSVGYEQYF TGTGCCAGCAGCGTCGGGTACGAGCAGTACTTC
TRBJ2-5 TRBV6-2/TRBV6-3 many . CASSPHETQYF TGTGCCAGCAGCCCACACGAGACCCAGTACTTC
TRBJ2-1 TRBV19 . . CASSIARIGYGANEQFF TGTGCCAGTAGTATAGCCCGCATCGGATATGGTGCCAATGAGCAGTTCTTC
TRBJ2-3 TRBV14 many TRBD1 CASSLDRGPDTQYF TGTGCCAGCAGTCTGGACAGGGGACCAGATACGCAGTATTTT
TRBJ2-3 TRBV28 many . CASSLRSTDTQYF TGTGCCAGCAGTTTACGATCTACAGATACGCAGTATTTT
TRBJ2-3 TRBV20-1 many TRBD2 CSARVIAGGARDTQYF TGCAGTGCTAGAGTCATCGCGGGGGGGGCCAGAGATACGCAGTATTTT
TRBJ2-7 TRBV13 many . CASSLGKGGYEQYF TGTGCCAGCAGCCTCGGCAAAGGGGGCTACGAGCAGTACTTC
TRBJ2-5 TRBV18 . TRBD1 CASSPEDRGASQYF TGTGCCAGCTCACCAGAGGACAGGGGGGCATCGCAGTACTTC
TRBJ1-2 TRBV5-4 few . CASSRGSQGGYTF TGTGCCAGCAGCCGGGGGTCTCAGGGTGGCTACACCTTC
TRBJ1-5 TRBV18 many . CASSLPGGSNQPQHF TGTGCCAGCTCCCTGCCGGGGGGTAGCAATCAGCCCCAGCATTTT
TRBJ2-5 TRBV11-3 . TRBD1 CASSPGQTGGFQETQYF TGTGCCAGCAGCCCCGGCCAGACAGGGGGCTTCCAAGAGACCCAGTACTTC
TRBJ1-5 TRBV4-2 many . CASSPRGDKSNQPQHF TGTGCCAGCAGCCCTCGTGGGGACAAAAGCAATCAGCCCCAGCATTTT
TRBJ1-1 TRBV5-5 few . CASSLGQEMNTEAFF TGTGCCAGCAGCTTGGGCCAGGAGATGAACACTGAAGCTTTCTTT
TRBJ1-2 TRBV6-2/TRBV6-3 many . CASSLFRNYGYTF TGTGCCAGCAGTTTATTTAGGAACTATGGCTACACCTTC
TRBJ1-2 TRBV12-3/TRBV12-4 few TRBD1 CASSPQGAPLGYTF TGTGCCAGCAGCCCCCAGGGGGCACCTCTTGGCTACACCTTC
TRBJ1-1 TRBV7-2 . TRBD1 CASSLGQGVEAFF TGTGCCAGCAGCTTAGGACAGGGGGTTGAAGCTTTCTTT
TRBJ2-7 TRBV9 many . CASSVRVDTYEQYF TGTGCCAGCAGCGTACGAGTGGACACCTACGAGCAGTACTTC
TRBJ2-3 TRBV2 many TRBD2 CASRLAGSTDTQYF TGTGCCAGCAGACTAGCGGGGAGCACAGATACGCAGTATTTT
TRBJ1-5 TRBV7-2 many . CASSLVWNQPQHF TGTGCCAGCAGCTTAGTGTGGAACCAGCCCCAGCATTTT
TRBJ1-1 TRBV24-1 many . CATGSGANTEAFF TGTGCCACCGGTAGTGGGGCGAACACTGAAGCTTTCTTT
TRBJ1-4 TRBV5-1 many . CASSLAQGGGEKLFF TGCGCCAGCAGCTTGGCCCAAGGAGGAGGGGAAAAACTGTTTTTT
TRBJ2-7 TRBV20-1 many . CSAQGVGQRIAYEQYF TGCAGTGCTCAGGGTGTGGGGCAGAGAATCGCCTACGAGCAGTACTTC
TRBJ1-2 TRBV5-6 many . CASSLNQAYGYTF TGTGCCAGCAGCTTGAACCAGGCCTATGGCTACACCTTC
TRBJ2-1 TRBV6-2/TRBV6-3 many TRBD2 CASSYSAGGDREQFF TGTGCCAGCAGTTACTCGGCGGGGGGGGATAGGGAGCAGTTCTTC
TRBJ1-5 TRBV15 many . CATTDEGGNQPQHF TGTGCCACCACCGACGAGGGTGGCAATCAGCCCCAGCATTTT
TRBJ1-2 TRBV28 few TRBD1 CASSFPAGGPYGYTF TGTGCCAGCAGTTTTCCCGCAGGGGGCCCCTATGGCTACACCTTC
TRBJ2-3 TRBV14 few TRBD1 CASSQDRVFGTDTQYF TGTGCCAGCAGCCAGGACAGGGTGTTCGGCACAGATACGCAGTATTTT
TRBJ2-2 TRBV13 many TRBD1 CASSKNRGRGTGELFF TGTGCCAGCAGCAAAAACAGGGGGCGAGGCACCGGGGAGCTGTTTTTT
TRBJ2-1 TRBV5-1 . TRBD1 CASAPGTGPYNEQFF TGCGCCTCTGCCCCCGGGACAGGTCCGTACAATGAGCAGTTCTTC
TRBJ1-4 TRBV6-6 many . CASSTDMGWRGSEKLFF TGTGCCAGCAGTACTGACATGGGGTGGAGGGGAAGTGAAAAACTGTTTTTT
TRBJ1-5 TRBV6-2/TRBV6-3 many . CASSYGGRQPQHF TGTGCCAGCAGTTACGGTGGCAGGCAGCCCCAGCATTTT
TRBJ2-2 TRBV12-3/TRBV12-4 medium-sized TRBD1 CASSVGQLTGELFF TGTGCCAGCAGTGTGGGACAGCTCACCGGGGAGCTGTTTTTT
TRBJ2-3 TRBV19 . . CASSPSPGGLDTQYF TGTGCCAGTAGCCCCTCCCCCGGCGGTCTTGATACGCAGTATTTT
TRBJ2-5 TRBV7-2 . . CASSILSFQYF TGTGCCAGCAGCATTCTATCCTTCCAGTACTTC
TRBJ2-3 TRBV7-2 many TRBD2 CASSPSVAGGADTQYF TGTGCCAGCAGCCCTAGCGTAGCGGGGGGGGCAGATACGCAGTATTTT
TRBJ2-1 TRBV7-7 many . CASSLAPVSGAYNEQFF TGTGCTAGCAGCTTAGCCCCAGTGAGCGGTGCCTACAATGAGCAGTTCTTC
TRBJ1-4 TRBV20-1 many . CSARVPGLDEKLFF TGCAGTGCTAGAGTCCCGGGACTCGATGAAAAACTGTTTTTT
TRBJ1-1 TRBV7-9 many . CASSLEGLNTEAFF TGTGCCAGCAGCTTAGAGGGACTGAACACTGAAGCTTTCTTT
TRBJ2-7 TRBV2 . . CASILAFAYEQYF TGTGCCAGCATCCTAGCATTTGCCTACGAGCAGTACTTC
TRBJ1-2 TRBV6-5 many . CASSLERGYYGYTF TGTGCCAGCAGCCTTGAACGGGGGTACTATGGCTACACCTTC
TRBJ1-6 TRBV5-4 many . CASSFSGGRRRNSPLHF TGTGCCAGCAGCTTCTCTGGCGGTCGACGGAGGAATTCACCCCTCCACTTT
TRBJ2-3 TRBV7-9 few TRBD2 CASSLAGTIGTDTQYF TGTGCCAGCAGCCTGGCTGGGACTATCGGCACAGATACGCAGTATTTT
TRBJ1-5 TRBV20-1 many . CSASRTRKNQPQHF TGCAGTGCTTCTAGAACCCGAAAAAATCAGCCCCAGCATTTT
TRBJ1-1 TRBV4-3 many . CASSQERSTNTEAFF TGCGCCAGCAGCCAAGAGCGGAGCACGAACACTGAAGCTTTCTTT
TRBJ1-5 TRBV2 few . CASSPSARNQPQHF TGTGCCAGCAGTCCCTCCGCCAGGAATCAGCCCCAGCATTTT
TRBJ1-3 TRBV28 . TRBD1 CASAGTGNGNTIYF TGTGCCAGCGCCGGGACAGGGAATGGAAACACCATATATTTT
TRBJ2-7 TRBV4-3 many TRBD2 CASSQKGAGGYEQYF TGCGCCAGCAGCCAAAAAGGAGCGGGGGGATACGAGCAGTACTTC
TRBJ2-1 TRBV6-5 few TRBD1 CARGALGTGGAGRNEQFF TGTGCCAGGGGGGCGCTAGGTACAGGGGGCGCGGGTAGGAATGAGCAGTTCTTC
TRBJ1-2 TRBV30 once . CAWRSQGANYGYTF TGTGCCTGGAGATCTCAGGGCGCTAACTATGGCTACACCTTC
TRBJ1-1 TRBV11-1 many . CASSFGGAVNTEAFF TGTGCCAGCAGCTTTGGGGGGGCTGTGAACACTGAAGCTTTCTTT
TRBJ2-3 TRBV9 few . CASRRGVTDTQYF TGTGCCAGCAGGAGGGGGGTCACAGATACGCAGTATTTT
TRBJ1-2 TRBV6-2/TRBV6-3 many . CASSHSGRERMRSSNGYTF TGTGCCAGCAGTCATAGCGGTCGTGAGCGGATGAGGTCAAGTAATGGCTACACCTTC